This note documents a single T cell receptor (beta chain) sequence. The data are from a study of blood T cell repertoires in COVID-19. About the study: Spain, Italy and the United States supplied samples that represented acute and convalescent COVID-19. The cDNA or gDNA used as material had been derived from T cells, B-cell-depleted T cells, or PBMCs.

Original data processing: Amplification of reference gene primers was used by the study to estimate nucleated cell counts. The protocol was immunoSEQ multiplex PCR, while the TCRdb copy is restricted to in-frame clones and leaves out a portion. V and J calls and clone size are copied from that table; D and trimming were computed from the DNA. The table shows about 220,000 clones, with 70% to 90% occurring only once. Germline V gene lookup returns CDR1 LNHDA and CDR2 SQIVND (reference sequence). This CDR3 has 14 residues. Trimming took 3 bases from V and 1 from J, leaving 10 bases between them. The TCR comes from a woman between 70 and 85 years old with COVID-19, enrolled during active disease. Input material: peripheral blood. The gene calls are TRBV19 and TRBJ2-7; perhaps TRBD2 as D (5 bases). For the CDR3, the DNA is TGTGCCAGTAGTATTGCATCGGGATCCTACGAGCAGTACTTC. The encoded protein is CASSIASGSYEQYF. Together with reference TRBV19 and TRBJ2-7, the CDR3 gives the full variable domain: DGGITQSPKYLFRKEGQNVTLSCEQNLNHDAMYWYRQDPGQGLRLIYYSQIVNDFQKGDIAEGYSVSREKKESFPLTVTSAQKNPTAFYLCASSIASGSYEQYFGPGTRLTVT.